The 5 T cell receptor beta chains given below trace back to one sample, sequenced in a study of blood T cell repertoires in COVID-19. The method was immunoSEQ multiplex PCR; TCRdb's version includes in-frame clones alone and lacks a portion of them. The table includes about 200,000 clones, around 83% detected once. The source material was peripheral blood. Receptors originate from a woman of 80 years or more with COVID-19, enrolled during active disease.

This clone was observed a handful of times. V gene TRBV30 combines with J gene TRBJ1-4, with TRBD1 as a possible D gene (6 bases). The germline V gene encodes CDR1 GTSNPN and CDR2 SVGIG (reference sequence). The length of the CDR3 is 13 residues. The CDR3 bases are TGTGCGGAGAGTGGTTCAGGGGACCGTAAACTGTTTTTT. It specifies CAESGSGDRKLFF.

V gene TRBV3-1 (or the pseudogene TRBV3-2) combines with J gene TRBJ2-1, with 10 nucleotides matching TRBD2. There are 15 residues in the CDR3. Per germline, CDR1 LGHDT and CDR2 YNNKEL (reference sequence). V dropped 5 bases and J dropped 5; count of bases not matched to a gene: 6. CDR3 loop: CASSLAGGWNNEQFF. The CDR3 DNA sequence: TGTGCCAGCAGCTTAGCGGGGGGTTGGAACAATGAGCAGTTCTTC.

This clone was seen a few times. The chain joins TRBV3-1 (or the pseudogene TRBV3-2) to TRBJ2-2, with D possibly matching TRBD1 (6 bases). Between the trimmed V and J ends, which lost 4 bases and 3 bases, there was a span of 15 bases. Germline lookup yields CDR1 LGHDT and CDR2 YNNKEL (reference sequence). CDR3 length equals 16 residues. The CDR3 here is CASSRYGAGDTGELFF. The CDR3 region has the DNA TGTGCCAGCAGCCGATATGGGGCAGGGGACACCGGGGAGCTGTTTTTT.

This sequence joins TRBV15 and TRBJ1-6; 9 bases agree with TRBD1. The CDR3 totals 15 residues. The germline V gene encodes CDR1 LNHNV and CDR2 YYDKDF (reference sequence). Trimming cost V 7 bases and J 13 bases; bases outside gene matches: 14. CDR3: CATTTDRGIGFPLHF. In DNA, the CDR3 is TGTGCCACCACAACGGACAGGGGAATAGGCTTTCCCCTCCACTTT.

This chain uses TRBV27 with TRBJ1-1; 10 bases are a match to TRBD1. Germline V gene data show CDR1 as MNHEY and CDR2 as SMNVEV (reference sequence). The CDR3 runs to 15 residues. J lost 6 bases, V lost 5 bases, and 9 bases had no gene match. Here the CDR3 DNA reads TGTGCCAGCAGTCCCTCTCGGGACAGGGGACCTGAAGCTTTCTTT. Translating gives CASSPSRDRGPEAFF.